This is a list of T cell receptor beta chains from one sample in a study of sequential checkpoint blockade in melanoma. Measured with immunoSEQ multiplex PCR; TCRdb has only the in-frame clones, and not every one. This sample has over 25,000 clones, with 70% to 80% found just once. Sequences were derived from CD8+ T cells sorted from blood (inferred from file names), sampled from a patient given nivolumab and ipilimumab in sequence. All receptors come from a human donor with melanoma. The CDR3 runs from the conserved cysteine through the conserved F or W. A D gene is named only where the DNA matches it firmly. The size field is filled for only some rows; it gives once, few, many or a size class.

abundance: few
v_gene: TRBV6-4
d_gene: .
len: 15
j_gene: TRBJ2-2
CDR3nt: TGTGCCAGCAGTCAGTCCAGGGGGGACACCGGGGAGCTGTTTTTT
CDR3aa: CASSQSRGDTGELFF

abundance: .
v_gene: TRBV29-1
d_gene: TRBD1
len: 14
j_gene: TRBJ2-7
CDR3nt: TGCAGCGTTGAACTTGAGGGACAGGGGTATGAGCAGTACTTC
CDR3aa: CSVELEGQGYEQYF

abundance: medium-sized
v_gene: TRBV4-1
d_gene: TRBD1
len: 15
j_gene: TRBJ2-1
CDR3nt: TGCGCCAGCAGCCTTCCCGGGACAGGTAAAAATGAGCAGTTCTTC
CDR3aa: CASSLPGTGKNEQFF

abundance: .
v_gene: TRBV4-1
d_gene: TRBD2
len: 16
j_gene: TRBJ2-3
CDR3nt: TGCGCCAGCAGCCAGTTTGGGGGGGTGAGTGGAGATACGCAGTATTTT
CDR3aa: CASSQFGGVSGDTQYF

abundance: few
v_gene: TRBV27
d_gene: .
len: 18
j_gene: TRBJ2-7
CDR3nt: TGTGCCAGCAGTTTGTCCCTCTACGGACTTACCAACCCCTACGAGCAGTACTTC
CDR3aa: CASSLSLYGLTNPYEQYF

abundance: .
v_gene: TRBV19
d_gene: .
len: 12
j_gene: TRBJ2-1
CDR3nt: TGTGCCAGTAGCCACCCTAGCTCGGAGCAGTTCTTC
CDR3aa: CASSHPSSEQFF

abundance: .
v_gene: TRBV5-8
d_gene: TRBD2
len: 17
j_gene: TRBJ2-2
CDR3nt: TGTGCCAGCAGCTGGGGTGGACTAGCGGCGAACACCGGGGAGCTGTTTTTT
CDR3aa: CASSWGGLAANTGELFF

abundance: medium-sized
v_gene: TRBV30
d_gene: .
len: 15
j_gene: TRBJ1-2
CDR3nt: TGTGCCTGGACCCTGGCGGGTCTAGTGGGGTATGGCTACACCTTC
CDR3aa: CAWTLAGLVGYGYTF

abundance: once
v_gene: TRBV15
d_gene: .
len: 13
j_gene: TRBJ1-1
CDR3nt: TGTGCCACCCGGGACACTCTGAACACTGAAGCTTTCTTT
CDR3aa: CATRDTLNTEAFF

abundance: once
v_gene: TRBV7-2
d_gene: TRBD2
len: 16
j_gene: TRBJ2-5
CDR3nt: TGTGCCAGCAGCCCCGATATGGGACTAGCGTCCGAGACCCAGTACTTC
CDR3aa: CASSPDMGLASETQYF

abundance: .
v_gene: TRBV19
d_gene: TRBD2
len: 14
j_gene: TRBJ2-7
CDR3nt: TGTGCCAGTAGCCTAACGGGAGGCGACTACGAGCAGTACTTC
CDR3aa: CASSLTGGDYEQYF

abundance: once
v_gene: TRBV25-1
d_gene: TRBD1
len: 14
j_gene: TRBJ1-6
CDR3nt: TGTGCCAGCAGTGTTCAGGGGGTGGATTCACCCCTCCACTTT
CDR3aa: CASSVQGVDSPLHF

abundance: .
v_gene: TRBV19
d_gene: .
len: 13
j_gene: TRBJ2-7
CDR3nt: TGTGCCAGTGCTTACGGGTGGGAGGACGAGCAGTACTTC
CDR3aa: CASAYGWEDEQYF

abundance: .
v_gene: TRBV6-1
d_gene: .
len: 13
j_gene: TRBJ2-7
CDR3nt: TGTGCCAGCAGTGAAGGCGGGTCCTACGAGCAGTACTTC
CDR3aa: CASSEGGSYEQYF

abundance: .
v_gene: TRBV10-3
d_gene: TRBD2
len: 22
j_gene: TRBJ2-1
CDR3nt: TGTGCCATCAGTGAGCCCATAACGAGCGGGGATGATCCCCAAAGCTCCTACAATGAGCAGTTCTTC
CDR3aa: CAISEPITSGDDPQSSYNEQFF

abundance: few
v_gene: TRBV5-6
d_gene: .
len: 15
j_gene: TRBJ1-2
CDR3nt: TGTGCCAGCAGTTACGCCAGGGGCCGATATCTTGGCTACACCTTC
CDR3aa: CASSYARGRYLGYTF

abundance: .
v_gene: TRBV4-1
d_gene: .
len: 15
j_gene: TRBJ1-6
CDR3nt: TGCGCCAGCAGCCAAGAGTCTAGGGGATATTCACCCCTCCACTTT
CDR3aa: CASSQESRGYSPLHF

abundance: .
v_gene: TRBV6-4
d_gene: TRBD1
len: 14
j_gene: TRBJ2-2
CDR3nt: TGTGCCAGCAGTGACTCGACAGGGGCCGGGGAGCTGTTTTTT
CDR3aa: CASSDSTGAGELFF

abundance: .
v_gene: TRBV15
d_gene: .
len: 11
j_gene: TRBJ2-1
CDR3nt: TGTGCCACCAGCAAGCTCAATGAGCAGTTCTTC
CDR3aa: CATSKLNEQFF

abundance: .
v_gene: TRBV6-4
d_gene: .
len: 13
j_gene: TRBJ2-1
CDR3nt: TGTGCCAGCAGTACCGGGGTTGAGGATGAGCAGTTCTTC
CDR3aa: CASSTGVEDEQFF

abundance: .
v_gene: TRBV9
d_gene: TRBD1
len: 17
j_gene: TRBJ2-5
CDR3nt: TGTGCCAGCAGCGTAGCTACAGGGACAGGGATATCAGAGACCCAGTACTTC
CDR3aa: CASSVATGTGISETQYF

abundance: .
v_gene: TRBV5-1
d_gene: .
len: 16
j_gene: TRBJ2-1
CDR3nt: TGCGCCAGCAGCTTATTTGGCGGGGGCCCCTACAATGAGCAGTTCTTC
CDR3aa: CASSLFGGGPYNEQFF

abundance: .
v_gene: TRBV28
d_gene: TRBD2
len: 13
j_gene: TRBJ2-3
CDR3nt: TGTGCCAGCAATAGCGGGGGAATACATACGCAGTATTTT
CDR3aa: CASNSGGIHTQYF

abundance: .
v_gene: TRBV11-2
d_gene: .
len: 16
j_gene: TRBJ2-3
CDR3nt: TGTGCCAGCAGCTTAGGGAAGGGGGGGCCGACAGATACGCAGTATTTT
CDR3aa: CASSLGKGGPTDTQYF

abundance: .
v_gene: TRBV19
d_gene: .
len: 13
j_gene: TRBJ2-7
CDR3nt: TGTGCCAGTAGCTCAGCGCCCGGGTACGAGCAGTACTTC
CDR3aa: CASSSAPGYEQYF

abundance: .
v_gene: TRBV13
d_gene: TRBD2
len: 15
j_gene: TRBJ2-5
CDR3nt: TGTGCCAGCAGCCCTAGCGGGGGGCCCCAAGAGACCCAGTACTTC
CDR3aa: CASSPSGGPQETQYF

abundance: .
v_gene: TRBV7-2
d_gene: .
len: 15
j_gene: TRBJ2-7
CDR3nt: TGTGCCAGCAGCTTTTTTTTCGGCACTACCTACGAGCAGTACTTC
CDR3aa: CASSFFFGTTYEQYF

abundance: .
v_gene: TRBV28
d_gene: .
len: 17
j_gene: TRBJ1-5
CDR3nt: TGTGCCACCGAGAGGTTTTCGGGGGGCAGGAGCAATCAGCCCCAGCATTTT
CDR3aa: CATERFSGGRSNQPQHF

abundance: .
v_gene: TRBV6-1
d_gene: TRBD1
len: 15
j_gene: TRBJ1-5
CDR3nt: TGTGCCAGCAGTGAATCGACAGGGGGCAATCAGCCCCAGCATTTT
CDR3aa: CASSESTGGNQPQHF

abundance: .
v_gene: TRBV7-9
d_gene: .
len: 15
j_gene: TRBJ2-1
CDR3nt: TGTGCCAGCAGCAATACAGGGATGGGGCACAATGAGCAGTTCTTC
CDR3aa: CASSNTGMGHNEQFF

abundance: .
v_gene: TRBV7-8
d_gene: .
len: 15
j_gene: TRBJ2-7
CDR3nt: TGTGCCAGCAGCTTTTCCGGGGAGAGCTCCTACGAGCAGTACTTC
CDR3aa: CASSFSGESSYEQYF

abundance: few
v_gene: TRBV29-1
d_gene: .
len: 11
j_gene: TRBJ2-7
CDR3nt: TGCAGCGCACGGGACACCTACGAGCAGTACTTC
CDR3aa: CSARDTYEQYF

abundance: .
v_gene: TRBV14
d_gene: TRBD2
len: 15
j_gene: TRBJ2-5
CDR3nt: TGTGCCAGCAGCCAATGGGAGGGGTACCAAGAGACCCAGTACTTC
CDR3aa: CASSQWEGYQETQYF

abundance: .
v_gene: TRBV7-9
d_gene: .
len: 12
j_gene: TRBJ2-2
CDR3nt: TGTGCCTGGACTCCGAACACCGGGGAGCTGTTTTTT
CDR3aa: CAWTPNTGELFF

abundance: .
v_gene: TRBV29-1
d_gene: .
len: 12
j_gene: TRBJ2-5
CDR3nt: TGCAGCGTTGAAGGGGACATGCTGGCCCAGTACTTC
CDR3aa: CSVEGDMLAQYF

abundance: .
v_gene: TRBV19
d_gene: .
len: 13
j_gene: TRBJ2-5
CDR3nt: TGTGCCACCAAATCAGGGTACCAAGAGACCCAGTACTTC
CDR3aa: CATKSGYQETQYF

abundance: .
v_gene: TRBV9
d_gene: TRBD1
len: 15
j_gene: TRBJ2-7
CDR3nt: TGTGCCAGCAGCTCCCGGACAGGGGGGGGCTACGAGCAGTACTTC
CDR3aa: CASSSRTGGGYEQYF

abundance: few
v_gene: TRBV2
d_gene: .
len: 15
j_gene: TRBJ2-4
CDR3nt: TGTGCCAGCACCCCCAGCCCAGGGTGGGCGGACATTCAGTACTTC
CDR3aa: CASTPSPGWADIQYF

abundance: once
v_gene: TRBV29-1
d_gene: TRBD2
len: 13
j_gene: TRBJ2-3
CDR3nt: TGCAGCGTTGGGCTAGCGGGGGGCGATACGCAGTATTTT
CDR3aa: CSVGLAGGDTQYF

abundance: .
v_gene: TRBV7-3
d_gene: .
len: 15
j_gene: TRBJ2-7
CDR3nt: TGTGCCAGCAAAATCCAGGAGGGGCACTTCTACGAGCAGTACTTC
CDR3aa: CASKIQEGHFYEQYF

abundance: .
v_gene: TRBV9
d_gene: .
len: 15
j_gene: TRBJ1-2
CDR3nt: TGTGCCAGCAGCGCCTATGATGTTAGTACAGATGGCTACACCTTC
CDR3aa: CASSAYDVSTDGYTF